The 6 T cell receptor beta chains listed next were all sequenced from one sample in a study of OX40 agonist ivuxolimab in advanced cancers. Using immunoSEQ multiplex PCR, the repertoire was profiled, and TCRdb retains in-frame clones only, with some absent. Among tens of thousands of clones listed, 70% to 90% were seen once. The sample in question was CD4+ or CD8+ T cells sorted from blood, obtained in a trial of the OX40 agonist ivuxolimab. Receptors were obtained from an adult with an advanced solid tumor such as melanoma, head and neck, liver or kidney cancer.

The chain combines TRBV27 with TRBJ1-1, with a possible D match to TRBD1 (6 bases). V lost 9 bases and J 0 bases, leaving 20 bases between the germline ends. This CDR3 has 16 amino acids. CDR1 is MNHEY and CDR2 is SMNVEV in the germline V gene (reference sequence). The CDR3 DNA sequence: TGTGCCAGTTTCGACAGGCTCTACTCCTTGAACACTGAAGCTTTCTTT. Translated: CASFDRLYSLNTEAFF.

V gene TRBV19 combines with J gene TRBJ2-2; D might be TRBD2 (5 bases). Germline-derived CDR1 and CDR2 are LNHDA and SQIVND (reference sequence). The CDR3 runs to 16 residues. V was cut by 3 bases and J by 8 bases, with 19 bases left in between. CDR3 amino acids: CASSIFGSGTGGELFF. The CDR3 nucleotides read TGTGCCAGTAGTATTTTTGGCAGCGGAACGGGTGGGGAGCTGTTTTTT.

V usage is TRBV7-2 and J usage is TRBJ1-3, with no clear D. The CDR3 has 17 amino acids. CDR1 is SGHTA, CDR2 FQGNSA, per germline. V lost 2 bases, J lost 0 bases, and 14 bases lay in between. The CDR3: CASSLRRQAGSGNTIYF. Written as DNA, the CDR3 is TGTGCCAGCAGCTTAAGGCGGCAGGCCGGCTCTGGAAACACCATATATTTT.

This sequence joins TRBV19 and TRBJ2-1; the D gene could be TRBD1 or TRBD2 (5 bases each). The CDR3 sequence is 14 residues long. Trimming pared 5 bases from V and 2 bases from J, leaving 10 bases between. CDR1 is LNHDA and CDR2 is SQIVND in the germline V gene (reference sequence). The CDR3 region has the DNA TGTGCCAGTAGTCGGGGCCTTACCTACAATGAGCAGTTCTTC. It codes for CASSRGLTYNEQFF.

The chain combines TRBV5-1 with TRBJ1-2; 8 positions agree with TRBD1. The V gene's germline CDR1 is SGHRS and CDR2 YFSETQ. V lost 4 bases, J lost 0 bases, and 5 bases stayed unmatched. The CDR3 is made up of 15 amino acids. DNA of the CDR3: TGCGCCAGCAGCCCCGGACAGGGAGCTAACTATGGCTACACCTTC. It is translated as CASSPGQGANYGYTF.

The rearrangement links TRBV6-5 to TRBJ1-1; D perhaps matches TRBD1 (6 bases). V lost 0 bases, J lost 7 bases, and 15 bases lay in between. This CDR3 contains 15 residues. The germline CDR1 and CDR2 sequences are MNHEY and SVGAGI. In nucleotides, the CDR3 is TGTGCCAGCAGTTACTCCCGGGGGCGAGGTGGTGAAGCTTTCTTT. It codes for CASSYSRGRGGEAFF.